This T cell receptor (beta chain) emerged from a study of T cell repertoires in cytomegalovirus infection. TCRdb passed the reads through MiXCR, listing each CDR3 protein once. The sample consists of hundreds of thousands of distinct CDR3 sequences, 30% to 35% of them appearing once. Regarding the study as a whole: Within the response measured ex vivo, HLA-C-restricted CMV-specific TCR beta clonotypes were dominant.

V was trimmed by 3 bases and J by 4 bases, leaving 11 bases between them. The CDR3 has 14 amino acids. Germline assignment: CDR1 MDHEN and CDR2 SYDVKM. In regard to this clonotype: Its specificity is unknown.

The TCR comes from a human donor in good health (CMV status not recorded). Some clones in this sample may be carry-over from other donors' samples. This specimen was cultured CD8+ T cells from PBMCs, taken from culture after CMV antigen stimulation. The chain combines TRBV28 with TRBJ2-3; D is ambiguous. In DNA form, the CDR3 reads TGTGCCAGCAGTTTCGTAGTAAAGTCAGATACGCAGTATTTT. Translating gives CASSFVVKSDTQYF.